This T cell receptor (beta chain) was sequenced in a study of T-cell reconstitution after alpha-beta-depleted transplantation in children. Library preparation (for TCRbeta) was performed with unique molecular identifiers. Using its own MiXCR run on the PCR reads, TCRdb lists one record per CDR3 protein. Among approximately 500,000 distinct CDR3 sequences listed, 25% to 30% were seen once. This clonotype was seen a few times. Its target is unknown. Study findings and constraints: As was reported, about two months after transplant, alpha-beta T cells came from several hundred expanded graft clones. The study traced high day-60 TCRbeta diversity in some patients to surviving recipient T cells and thymic progenitors. T-cell counts and diversity at one year following transplant were attributed mainly to newly produced T cells.

CDR1 and CDR2 (germline): MNHEY, SVGEGT. Trimming removed 7 bases from V and 0 bases from J; junction bases left unmatched: 8. The CDR3 extends over 15 amino acids. The source of this sequence is a boy less than two years old with Wiskott-Aldrich syndrome, due to receive a stem cell transplant. Here the sequenced sample was PBMCs, taken before TCRalphabeta/CD19-depleted stem cell transplant. J is TRBJ1-2 and V is TRBV6-2 or TRBV6-3; 7 bases align to TRBD1. The CDR3 DNA reads TGTGCCAGCATACCCGAGGGGGCGACTAACTATGGCTACACCTTC. Translating gives CASIPEGATNYGYTF.